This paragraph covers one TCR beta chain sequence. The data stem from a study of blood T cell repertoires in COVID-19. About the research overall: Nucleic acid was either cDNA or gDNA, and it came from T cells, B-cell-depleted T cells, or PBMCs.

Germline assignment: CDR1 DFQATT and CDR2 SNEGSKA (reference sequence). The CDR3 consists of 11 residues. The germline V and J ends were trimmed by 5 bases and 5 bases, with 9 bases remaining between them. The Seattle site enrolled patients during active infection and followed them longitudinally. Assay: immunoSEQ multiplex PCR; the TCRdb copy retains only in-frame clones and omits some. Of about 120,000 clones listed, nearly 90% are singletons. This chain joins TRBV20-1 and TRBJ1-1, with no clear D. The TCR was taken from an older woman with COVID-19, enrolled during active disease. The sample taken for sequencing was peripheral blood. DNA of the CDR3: TGCAGTGCTCGAGTCCTTACTGAAGCTTTCTTT. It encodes CSARVLTEAFF.